Listed below are T cell receptor beta chains from one sample, sequenced in a study of identical twins. Each CDR3 protein gets one entry after TCRdb re-called the 5' RACE reads with MiXCR. The table records approximately 1.8 million distinct CDR3 sequences, about 32% of them present only once. Input material: cord blood. These receptors all come from a newborn girl in good health. CDR3s include the opening cysteine and the closing phenylalanine or tryptophan. Fields, in order: V gene, J gene, clone size, CDR3 protein. Rows may omit the clone size; those that give it use once, few, many or a size class.

v_gene: TRBV14; j_gene: TRBJ2-7; abundance: many; CDR3aa: CASRGKTYEQYF
v_gene: TRBV4-1; j_gene: TRBJ2-4; abundance: few; CDR3aa: CASSPSSGRDIQYF
v_gene: TRBV3-1; j_gene: TRBJ1-1; abundance: few; CDR3aa: CASSPLGQHRGNTEAFF
v_gene: TRBV25-1; j_gene: TRBJ1-5; abundance: few; CDR3aa: CASSDRRDNQPQHF
v_gene: TRBV5-1; j_gene: NA; abundance: NA; CDR3aa: CASSAVGGRAYQETQYF
v_gene: TRBV28; j_gene: TRBJ2-1; abundance: NA; CDR3aa: CASCRGGTGVNEQFF
v_gene: TRBV12-3/TRBV12-4; j_gene: TRBJ2-1; abundance: few; CDR3aa: CASSLATSYYNLNEQFF
v_gene: TRBV5-6; j_gene: TRBJ2-5; abundance: NA; CDR3aa: CASSRGTDQETQYF
v_gene: TRBV6-1; j_gene: TRBJ2-5; abundance: NA; CDR3aa: CASRGGLASANEQYF
v_gene: TRBV9; j_gene: TRBJ2-5; abundance: NA; CDR3aa: CASSVAATLLQETQYF
v_gene: TRBV29-1; j_gene: TRBJ2-3; abundance: NA; CDR3aa: CSVENQRGYSTDTQYF
v_gene: TRBV5-1; j_gene: TRBJ2-2; abundance: NA; CDR3aa: CASSLRDRGRTGELFF